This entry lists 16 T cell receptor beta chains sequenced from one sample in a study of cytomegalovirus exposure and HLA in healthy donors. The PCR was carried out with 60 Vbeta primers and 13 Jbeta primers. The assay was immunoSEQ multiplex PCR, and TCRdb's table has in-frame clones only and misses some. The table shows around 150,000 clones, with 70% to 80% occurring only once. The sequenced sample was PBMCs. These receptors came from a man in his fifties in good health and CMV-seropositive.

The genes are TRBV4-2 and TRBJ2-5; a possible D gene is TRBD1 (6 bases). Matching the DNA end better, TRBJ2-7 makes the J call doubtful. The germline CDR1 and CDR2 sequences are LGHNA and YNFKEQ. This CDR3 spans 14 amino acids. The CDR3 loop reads CASSRQVKSYEQYF. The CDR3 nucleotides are TGTGCCAGCAGCCGACAGGTGAAATCCTACGAGCAGTACTTC.

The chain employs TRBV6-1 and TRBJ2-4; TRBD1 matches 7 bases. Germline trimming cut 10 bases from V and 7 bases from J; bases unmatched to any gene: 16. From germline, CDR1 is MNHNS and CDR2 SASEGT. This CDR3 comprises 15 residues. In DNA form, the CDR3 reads TGTGCCACCCTACCCGGGACAGCAATGGGGAACATTCAGTACTTC. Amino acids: CATLPGTAMGNIQYF.

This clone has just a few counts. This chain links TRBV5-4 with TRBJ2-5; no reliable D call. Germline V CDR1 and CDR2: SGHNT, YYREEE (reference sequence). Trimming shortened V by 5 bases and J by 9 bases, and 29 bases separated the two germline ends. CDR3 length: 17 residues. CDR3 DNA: TGTGCCAGCAGTCATCGTAGCCCCGGTCGTCTCATCGTGGCCCAGTACTTC. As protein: CASSHRSPGRLIVAQYF.

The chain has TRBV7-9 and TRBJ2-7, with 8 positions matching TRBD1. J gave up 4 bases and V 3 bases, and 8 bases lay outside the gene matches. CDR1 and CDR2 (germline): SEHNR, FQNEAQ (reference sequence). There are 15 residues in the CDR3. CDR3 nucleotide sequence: TGTGCCAGCAGCTTCGGACAGGGAGGAAGTTACGAGCAGTACTTC. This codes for CASSFGQGGSYEQYF.

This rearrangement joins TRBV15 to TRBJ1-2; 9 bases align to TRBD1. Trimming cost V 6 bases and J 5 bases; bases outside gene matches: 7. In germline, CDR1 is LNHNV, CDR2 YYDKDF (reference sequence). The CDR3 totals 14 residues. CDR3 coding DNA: TGTGCCACCAGTAACAGGGGGCGCCGGTATGGCTACACCTTC. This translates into CATSNRGRRYGYTF.

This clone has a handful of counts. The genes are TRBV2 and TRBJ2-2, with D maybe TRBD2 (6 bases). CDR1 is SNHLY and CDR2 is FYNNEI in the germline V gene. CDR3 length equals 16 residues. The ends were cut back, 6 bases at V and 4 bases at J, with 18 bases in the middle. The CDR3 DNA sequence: TGTGCCAGCAGGGAGCCGGGACTCCCGGGCACCGGGGAGCTGTTTTTT. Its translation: CASREPGLPGTGELFF.

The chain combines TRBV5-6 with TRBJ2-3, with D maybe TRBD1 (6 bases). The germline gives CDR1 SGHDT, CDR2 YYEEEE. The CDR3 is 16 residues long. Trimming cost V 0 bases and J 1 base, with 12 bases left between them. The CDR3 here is CASSLGWSGGTDTQYF. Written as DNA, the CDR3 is TGTGCCAGCAGCTTGGGTTGGTCAGGGGGCACAGATACGCAGTATTTT.

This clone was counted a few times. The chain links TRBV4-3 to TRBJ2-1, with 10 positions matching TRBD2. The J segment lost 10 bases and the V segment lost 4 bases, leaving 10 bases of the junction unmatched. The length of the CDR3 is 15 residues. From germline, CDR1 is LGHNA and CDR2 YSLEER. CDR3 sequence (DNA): TGCGCCAGCAGCCCCGGGACTAGCGAGGCCGACGAGCAGTTCTTC. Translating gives CASSPGTSEADEQFF.

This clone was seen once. The CDR3 nucleotides read TGTGCCAGCAGCTCCCCCCCCTCCGAGCAGTACTTC. Translating it yields CASSSPPSEQYF. The genes are TRBV5-6 and TRBJ2-7; D not certain. The CDR3 is 12 amino acids. CDR1 and CDR2 from the germline V gene are SGHDT and YYEEEE. The V gene lost 3 bases and the J gene lost 6 bases, with 10 bases spanning the gap.

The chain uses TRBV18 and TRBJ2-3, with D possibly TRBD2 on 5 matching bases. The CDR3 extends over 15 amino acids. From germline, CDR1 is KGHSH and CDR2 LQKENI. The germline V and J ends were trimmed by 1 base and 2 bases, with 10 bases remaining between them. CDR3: CASSPQDLHTDTQYF. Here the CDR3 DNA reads TGTGCCAGCTCACCACAGGACTTACACACAGATACGCAGTATTTT.

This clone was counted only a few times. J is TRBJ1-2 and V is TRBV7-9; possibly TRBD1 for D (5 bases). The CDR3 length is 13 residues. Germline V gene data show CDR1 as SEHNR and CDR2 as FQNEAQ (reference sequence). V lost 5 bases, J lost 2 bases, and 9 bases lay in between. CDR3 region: CASSHGQNYGYTF. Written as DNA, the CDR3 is TGTGCCAGCAGCCACGGACAAAACTATGGCTACACCTTC.

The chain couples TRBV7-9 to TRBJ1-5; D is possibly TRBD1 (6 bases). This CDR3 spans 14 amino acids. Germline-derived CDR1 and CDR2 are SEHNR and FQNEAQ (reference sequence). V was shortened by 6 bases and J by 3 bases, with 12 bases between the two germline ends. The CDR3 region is CASSLTGPNQPQHF. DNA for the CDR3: TGTGCCAGCAGTCTGACAGGTCCCAATCAGCCCCAGCATTTT.

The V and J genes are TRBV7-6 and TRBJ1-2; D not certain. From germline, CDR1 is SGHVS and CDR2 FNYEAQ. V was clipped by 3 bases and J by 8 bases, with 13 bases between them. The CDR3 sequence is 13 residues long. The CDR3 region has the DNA TGTGCCAGCAGCTTGGCGCAGGCCTTGGGCTACACCTTC. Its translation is CASSLAQALGYTF.

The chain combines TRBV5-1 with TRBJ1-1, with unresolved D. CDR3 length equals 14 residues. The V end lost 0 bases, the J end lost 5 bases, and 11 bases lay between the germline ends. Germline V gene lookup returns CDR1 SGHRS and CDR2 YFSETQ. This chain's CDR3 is CASSLGAGMTEAFF. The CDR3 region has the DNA TGCGCCAGCAGCTTGGGCGCGGGTATGACTGAAGCTTTCTTT.

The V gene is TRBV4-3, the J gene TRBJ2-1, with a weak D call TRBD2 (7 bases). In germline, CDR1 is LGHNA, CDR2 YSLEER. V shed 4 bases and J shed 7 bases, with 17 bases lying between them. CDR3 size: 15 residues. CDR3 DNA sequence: TGCGCCAGCAGCCCCCAACCGGGGGGCTGGAATGAGCAGTTCTTC. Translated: CASSPQPGGWNEQFF.

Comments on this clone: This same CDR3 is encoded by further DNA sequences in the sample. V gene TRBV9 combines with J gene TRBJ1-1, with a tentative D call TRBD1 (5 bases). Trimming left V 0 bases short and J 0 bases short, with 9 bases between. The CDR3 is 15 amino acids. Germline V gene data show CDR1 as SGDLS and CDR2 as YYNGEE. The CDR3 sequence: CASSVGQGMNTEAFF. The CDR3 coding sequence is TGTGCCAGCAGCGTAGGGCAGGGAATGAACACTGAAGCTTTCTTT.